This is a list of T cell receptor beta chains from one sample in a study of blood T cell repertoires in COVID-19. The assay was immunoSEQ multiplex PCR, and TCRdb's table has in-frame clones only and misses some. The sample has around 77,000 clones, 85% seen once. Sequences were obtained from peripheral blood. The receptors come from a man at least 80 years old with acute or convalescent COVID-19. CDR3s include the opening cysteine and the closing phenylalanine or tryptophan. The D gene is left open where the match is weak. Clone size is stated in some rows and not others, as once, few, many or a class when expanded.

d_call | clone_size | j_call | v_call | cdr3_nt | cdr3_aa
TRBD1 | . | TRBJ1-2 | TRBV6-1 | TGTGCCAGCAGTGAAGCAGGGACAGGGACCCCATATGGCTACACCTTC | CASSEAGTGTPYGYTF
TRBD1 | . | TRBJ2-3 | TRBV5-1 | TGCGCCAGCAGCTTGGCCAGGGGGAGCACAGATACGCAGTATTTT | CASSLARGSTDTQYF
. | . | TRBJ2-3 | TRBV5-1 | TGCGCCAGCAGCGTCGGGATCACAGATACGCAGTATTTT | CASSVGITDTQYF
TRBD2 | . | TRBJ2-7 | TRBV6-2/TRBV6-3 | TGTGCCAGCAGTCCGGGACTAGCGGCGCCCTACGAGCAGTACTTC | CASSPGLAAPYEQYF
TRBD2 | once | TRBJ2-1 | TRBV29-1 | TGCAGCGTCGAGCCGGGACTAGCGGGTCTGAGCTCCTACAATGAGCAGTTCTTC | CSVEPGLAGLSSYNEQFF
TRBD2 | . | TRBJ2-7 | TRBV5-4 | TGTGCCAGCAGCGAGACGGGGGGGGGCGTCTACGAGCAGTACTTC | CASSETGGGVYEQYF
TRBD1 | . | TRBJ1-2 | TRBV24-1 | TGTGCCACCAGTGATCCCAGGGGGTTAGGTGGCTACACCTTC | CATSDPRGLGGYTF
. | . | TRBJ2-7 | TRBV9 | TGTGCCAGCAGCGTAGCTCCGGGGAGTCAATACGAGCAGTACTTC | CASSVAPGSQYEQYF
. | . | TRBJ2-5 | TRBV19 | TGTGCCAGTAGTATTGCAGGGGCGGAGGAGACCCAGTACTTC | CASSIAGAEETQYF
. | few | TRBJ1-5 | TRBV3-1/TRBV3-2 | TGTGCCAGCAGCCAAAGCGGTCAGCCCCAGCATTTT | CASSQSGQPQHF
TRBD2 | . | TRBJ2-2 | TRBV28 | TGTGCCAGCAGTGCAACGGGGGGAATAACCGGGGAGCTGTTTTTT | CASSATGGITGELFF
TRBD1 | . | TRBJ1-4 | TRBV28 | TGTGCCAGCAGTGAGGACAGGGGAGGTGAAAAACTGTTTTTT | CASSEDRGGEKLFF
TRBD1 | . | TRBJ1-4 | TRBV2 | TGTGCCAGCAGTGGGGACAGGGGGCCATCTAATGAAAAACTGTTTTTT | CASSGDRGPSNEKLFF
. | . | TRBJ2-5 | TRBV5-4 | TGTGCCAGCAGCACAACGACACAAGAGACCCAGTACTTC | CASSTTTQETQYF
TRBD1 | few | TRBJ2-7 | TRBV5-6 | TGTGCCAGCAGCGGGGGAGGACAGGGGCTGTCCTACGAGCAGTACTTC | CASSGGGQGLSYEQYF
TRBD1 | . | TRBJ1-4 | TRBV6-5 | TGTGCCAGCAAACCGGGACAGACTAATGAAAAACTGTTTTTT | CASKPGQTNEKLFF
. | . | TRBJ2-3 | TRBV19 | TGTGCCAGTAGTATGGTTCAGACAGATACGCAGTATTTT | CASSMVQTDTQYF
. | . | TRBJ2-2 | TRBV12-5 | TGTGCTAGTGGCTTCACCGGGGAGCTGTTTTTT | CASGFTGELFF
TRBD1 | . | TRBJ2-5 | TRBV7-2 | TGTGCCAGCAGCTTAGTAGGACAGGTCCAAGAGACCCAGTACTTC | CASSLVGQVQETQYF
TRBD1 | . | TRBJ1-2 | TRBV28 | TGTGCCAGCAGTGCTGGACAGGGGGGTGGCTACACCTTC | CASSAGQGGGYTF
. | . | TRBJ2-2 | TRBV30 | TGTGCCTGGAAGCCCGGGGAGCTGTTTTTT | CAWKPGELFF
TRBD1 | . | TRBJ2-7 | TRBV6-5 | TGTGCCAGCAGTCGACGGGACAGATCCACTGCCGAGCAGTACTTC | CASSRRDRSTAEQYF
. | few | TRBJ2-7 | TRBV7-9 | TGTGCCAGCAGCTTACAGGGGTACGAGCAGTACTTC | CASSLQGYEQYF
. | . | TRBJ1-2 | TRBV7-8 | TGTGCCAGCAGCTTAGTTGCGGGAGCGAACTATGGCTACACCTTC | CASSLVAGANYGYTF
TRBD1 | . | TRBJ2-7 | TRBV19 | TGTGCCAGCGGACAGGGGACCTACGAGCAGTACTTC | CASGQGTYEQYF
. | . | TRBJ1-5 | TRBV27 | TGTGCCAGCAGTTTTGTACAGGGAGATCAGCCCCAGCATTTT | CASSFVQGDQPQHF
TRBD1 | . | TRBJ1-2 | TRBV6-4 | TGTGCCAGCAGTGCGACAGGGTTTGGCTACACCTTC | CASSATGFGYTF
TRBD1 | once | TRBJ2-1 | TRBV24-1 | TGTGCCACCAGTGATCCTATAGGGGGCGGCGGGTCCTACAATGAGCAGTTCTTC | CATSDPIGGGGSYNEQFF
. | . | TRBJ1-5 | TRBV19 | TGTGCCAGTACCCTTAAAAATAATCAGCCCCAGCATTTT | CASTLKNNQPQHF
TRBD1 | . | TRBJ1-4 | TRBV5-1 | TGCGCCAGCAGCTTGGCCGGGACAGGGAGTGAAAAACTGTTTTTT | CASSLAGTGSEKLFF
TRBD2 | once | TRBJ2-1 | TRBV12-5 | TGTGCTAGAGGACTAGCGGGAGGTTACAATGAGCAGTTCTTC | CARGLAGGYNEQFF
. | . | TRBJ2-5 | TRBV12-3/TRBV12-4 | TGTGCCAGCAGTTTAATCAGGGGAGAGACCCAGTACTTC | CASSLIRGETQYF
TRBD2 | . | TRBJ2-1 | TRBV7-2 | TGTGCCAGCAGCTCTCCGGGACTAGCGGGGGGGCTCAATGAGCAGTTCTTC | CASSSPGLAGGLNEQFF
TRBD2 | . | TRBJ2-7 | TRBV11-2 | TGTGCCAGCAGCCCAGGGACTAGCGGATTCTACGAGCAGTACTTC | CASSPGTSGFYEQYF
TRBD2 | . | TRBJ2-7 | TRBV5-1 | TGCGCCAGCACCCAAGGTGGGACTAGCCTAAGACTTAGGTCCTACGAGCAGTACTTC | CASTQGGTSLRLRSYEQYF
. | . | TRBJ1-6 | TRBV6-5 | TGTGCCAGCAGTTACTTACAGAAAAGTAATTCACCCCTCCACTTT | CASSYLQKSNSPLHF